What follows are 29 T cell receptor beta chains derived from one specimen sequenced in a study of blood T cell repertoires in COVID-19. Measured with immunoSEQ multiplex PCR; TCRdb has only the in-frame clones, and not every one. The repertoire holds roughly 150,000 clones, with approximately 88% as singletons. Sequencing was carried out using PBMCs or T cells enriched from blood (not recorded which). The receptors derive from a man in his 70s who had been exposed to COVID-19.

The chain links TRBV10-1 to TRBJ1-1, with D possibly TRBD1 on 6 matching bases. In germline, CDR1 is WNHNN, CDR2 SYGVQD (reference sequence). The ends were cut back, 8 bases at V and 2 bases at J, with 15 bases in the middle. The CDR3 spans 14 residues. CDR3 sequence (DNA): TGCGCCAGCTTCTACAGGGAGAGAAACACTGAAGCTTTCTTT. Translated: CASFYRERNTEAFF.

This clone turned up a few times. This chain links TRBV5-6 with TRBJ1-2; TRBD1 agrees at 7 bases. J lost 4 bases, V lost 2 bases, and 11 bases had no gene match. CDR3 size: 16 residues. Per the germline V gene, CDR1 is SGHDT and CDR2 is YYEEEE. The CDR3, as DNA: TGTGCCAGCAGCTTTGAACAGGGGCGCTGGGGCTATGGCTACACCTTC. Translated: CASSFEQGRWGYGYTF.

J is TRBJ2-1 and V is TRBV18; TRBD2 agrees at 13 bases. Germline V lookup: CDR1 KGHSH, CDR2 LQKENI. This CDR3 region has 14 residues. The V gene end was trimmed by 6 bases and the J gene end by 5 bases; junction bases not matched to a gene: 1. The CDR3 DNA sequence: TGTGCCAGCTCCGGACTAGCGGGAGACAATGAGCAGTTCTTC. This encodes CASSGLAGDNEQFF.

The chain employs TRBV29-1 and TRBJ2-1; 8 bases fit TRBD2. The ends lost 6 bases at V and 5 bases at J; junction bases unmatched: 6. The CDR3 runs to 13 residues. The germline V gene has CDR1 SQVTM and CDR2 ANQGSEA. The CDR3 region is CSVAGLADNEQFF. As DNA, the CDR3 is TGCAGCGTCGCAGGACTAGCCGACAATGAGCAGTTCTTC.

This clone was observed once. The chain is built from TRBV12-3 or TRBV12-4 and TRBJ1-3, with D uncertain. CDR3 length: 13 residues. V was shortened by 6 bases and J by 10 bases, with 16 bases between the two germline ends. The CDR3 spells CASSPPGVETIYF. The DNA for the CDR3 is TGTGCCAGCAGCCCCCCCGGGGTAGAAACCATATATTTT.

This clone occurred a few times. The chain links TRBV6-5 to TRBJ1-2; perhaps TRBD1 as D (6 bases). The CDR3 spans 15 residues. With 7 bases removed from V and 3 bases from J, the gap between germline ends came to 18 bases. Germline V gene lookup returns CDR1 MNHEY and CDR2 SVGAGI. The CDR3 loop reads CASTHRGRVDYGYTF. The CDR3 region has the DNA TGTGCCAGCACCCATAGGGGGAGAGTGGACTATGGCTACACCTTC.

The chain joins TRBV5-1 to TRBJ2-1; 14 nucleotides line up with TRBD2. V shed 4 bases, J shed 4 bases, and the junction held 4 bases outside the gene matches. The germline V gene has CDR1 SGHRS and CDR2 YFSETQ. The CDR3 has 16 residues. The CDR3 reads CASSPRLAGGYNEQFF. The DNA of the CDR3 is TGCGCCAGCAGCCCGAGACTAGCGGGGGGGTACAATGAGCAGTTCTTC.

This clone appeared a single time. The V and J genes are TRBV27 and TRBJ1-2; 10 positions match TRBD1. This CDR3 region has 16 residues. CDR1 is MNHEY, CDR2 SMNVEV, per germline (reference sequence). The V gene end was trimmed by 6 bases and the J gene end by 2 bases; junction bases not matched to a gene: 9. The CDR3 region has the DNA TGTGCCAGCAGGGGATTAGGACAGGGGGGAAACTATGGCTACACCTTC. Translated: CASRGLGQGGNYGYTF.

This sequence joins TRBV4-2 and TRBJ2-2, with TRBD1 as a possible D gene (5 bases). Germline lookup yields CDR1 LGHNA and CDR2 YNFKEQ. V lost 2 bases to trimming and J lost 6 bases, with 13 bases between them. The CDR3 runs 15 residues. Here the CDR3 DNA reads TGTGCCAGCAGCCAATATGGGGCCGAGGCCGGGGAGCTGTTTTTT. This translates into CASSQYGAEAGELFF.

This chain connects TRBV12-2 to TRBJ1-1; the D call in the table, TRBD1, was not verified against the DNA. TRBV12-2 is tagged as a pseudogene. The CDR3 has 14 amino acids. CDR3 bases: TGTGCAAGTCGCTTACCTAGGGGGAACACTGAAGCTTTCTTT. Protein product: CASRLPRGNTEAFF.

DNA of the CDR3: TGTGCCAGCAACTCTGCGACTAGCGGGAGTCGAGAGCAGTTCTTC. This codes for CASNSATSGSREQFF. The genes are TRBV27 and TRBJ2-1, with TRBD2 matching 12 bases. The CDR3 contains 15 residues. CDR1 and CDR2 (germline): MNHEY, SMNVEV (reference sequence). Germline trimming cut 7 bases from V and 10 bases from J; bases unmatched to any gene: 11.

For the CDR3, the DNA is TGTGCCTGCCCGGGACTCTTTAATGAAAAACTGTTTTTT. The encoded protein is CACPGLFNEKLFF. J is TRBJ1-4 and V is TRBV30; D is perhaps TRBD1 (5 bases). This CDR3 is 13 amino acids long. The V gene's germline CDR1 is GTSNPN and CDR2 SVGIG (reference sequence). V was pared by 6 bases and J by 4 bases, with 12 bases between.

This sequence joins TRBV25-1 and TRBJ2-2; 9 bases are a match to TRBD1. The CDR3 is made up of 15 amino acids. Per the germline V gene, CDR1 is MGHDK and CDR2 is SYGVNS. V shed 5 bases, J shed 6 bases, and the junction held 7 bases outside the gene matches. CDR3 amino acids: CASSLGQGRAGELFF. CDR3 bases: TGTGCCAGCAGTCTAGGACAGGGGAGGGCCGGGGAGCTGTTTTTT.

V and J are TRBV19 and TRBJ2-1, with a weak D call TRBD1 (6 bases). V shed 1 base and J shed 0 bases, with 13 bases lying between them. From germline, CDR1 is LNHDA and CDR2 SQIVND (reference sequence). The CDR3 sequence is 17 residues long. The CDR3 DNA reads TGTGCCAGTAGTATAGGCGGACAGTGGCCCTCCTACAATGAGCAGTTCTTC. This gives the protein CASSIGGQWPSYNEQFF.

The chain couples TRBV2 to TRBJ2-3; a weak D match, TRBD2 (5 bases). This CDR3 region has 11 residues. Looked up from germline, CDR1 is SNHLY and CDR2 is FYNNEI. Trimming shortened V by 6 bases and J by 13 bases, and 14 bases separated the two germline ends. The chain's CDR3 is CASSQMDWKYF. CDR3 sequence (DNA): TGTGCCAGCAGCCAAATGGACTGGAAGTATTTT.

This clone was seen just once. The chain recombines TRBV5-8 with TRBJ2-7; D not resolved. Trimming removed 6 bases at V and 7 bases at J, with 26 bases between. The CDR3 is 16 amino acids. Germline V gene lookup returns CDR1 SGHTS and CDR2 YDEGEE. The CDR3 nucleotides are TGTGCCAGCACCCTCCACGCGGCAGTCCTCGGATCGGAGCAGTACTTC. It codes for CASTLHAAVLGSEQYF.

This clone was seen more than once but under ten times. This chain connects TRBV3-1 (or the pseudogene TRBV3-2) to TRBJ2-2; D ambiguous. V shed 4 bases and J shed 0 bases, with 6 bases lying between them. The CDR3 contains 14 residues. Germline V gene sequence: CDR1 LGHDT, CDR2 YNNKEL (reference sequence). CDR3 protein: CASSPGSNTGELFF. CDR3 bases: TGTGCCAGCAGCCCGGGTTCGAACACCGGGGAGCTGTTTTTT.

V and J are TRBV18 and TRBJ1-1; D gene unclear. This CDR3 is 15 amino acids long. The germline V gene has CDR1 KGHSH and CDR2 LQKENI. Trimming took off 2 bases at V and 5 bases at J, with 15 bases between the two ends. The chain's CDR3 is CASSPLRGIETEAFF. The CDR3 DNA sequence: TGTGCCAGCTCACCATTACGAGGCATCGAAACTGAAGCTTTCTTT.

This clone was picked up a small number of times. As DNA, the CDR3 is TGTGCCAGCAATCGTTCAGGTCCGCCCTACGAGCAGTACTTC. It is translated as CASNRSGPPYEQYF. V usage is TRBV28 and J usage is TRBJ2-7; D unclear. Germline CDR1 reads MDHEN; CDR2 reads SYDVKM. CDR3 length equals 14 residues. V lost 7 bases and J 2 bases, leaving 15 bases between the germline ends.

The chain carries TRBV27 and TRBJ1-6, with D hard to call. Germline CDR1 reads MNHEY; CDR2 reads SMNVEV (reference sequence). This CDR3 has 14 residues. V lost 3 bases and J lost 6, with 9 bases in between. In DNA, the CDR3 is TGTGCCAGCAGTTTTCAGGCAGCTAATTCACCCCTCCACTTT. Protein product: CASSFQAANSPLHF.

This chain joins TRBV7-2 and TRBJ2-5, with 14 bases aligning to TRBD2. V shed 4 bases and J 5 bases; nucleotides not matched to a gene: 6. Germline CDR1 is SGHTA and CDR2 is FQGNSA. There are 16 residues in the CDR3. CDR3 loop: CASSSGLAGGYETQYF. The CDR3 DNA sequence: TGTGCCAGCAGCTCCGGACTAGCGGGAGGATACGAGACCCAGTACTTC. Full variable domain (remainder filled in from reference TRBV7-2 and TRBJ2-5): GAGVSQSPSNKVTEKGKDVELRCDPISGHTALYWYRQSLGQGLEFLIYFQGNSAPDKSGLPSDRFSAERTGGSVSTLTIQRTQQEDSAVYLCASSSGLAGGYETQYFGPGTRLLVL.

This rearrangement joins TRBV28 to TRBJ2-5; 10 positions agree with TRBD2. CDR1 MDHEN and CDR2 SYDVKM come from the germline V gene. The CDR3 spans 15 residues. Trimming at V came to 3 bases and at J to 4 bases, leaving 5 bases not matched to a gene. This CDR3 is CASSFGLAEIETQYF. Written as DNA, the CDR3 is TGTGCCAGCAGTTTCGGACTAGCGGAGATAGAGACCCAGTACTTC.

The chain carries TRBV5-1 and TRBJ2-2; weak D call: TRBD1 (6 bases). CDR3 length equals 15 residues. Trimming took 1 base from V and 6 from J, leaving 13 bases between them. The germline V gene encodes CDR1 SGHRS and CDR2 YFSETQ. CDR3 coding DNA: TGCGCCAGCAGCTTGCCAGGGGCGTCCTCCGGGGAGCTGTTTTTT. Protein product: CASSLPGASSGELFF.

The V and J genes are TRBV19 and TRBJ2-1; TRBD2 matches 14 bases. The CDR3 spans 16 residues. The V segment lost 3 bases and the J segment 7 bases; nucleotides outside the gene matches: 5. Germline V gene sequence: CDR1 LNHDA, CDR2 SQIVND (reference sequence). CDR3 DNA sequence: TGTGCCAGTAGTATGTCAAGACTAGCGGGGGGGAATGAGCAGTTCTTC. This gives the protein CASSMSRLAGGNEQFF.

The gene calls are TRBV7-2 and TRBJ2-1, with D tentatively TRBD2 (6 bases). Trimming took off 4 bases at V and 9 bases at J, with 13 bases between the two ends. Germline loops: CDR1 SGHTA, CDR2 FQGNSA. This CDR3 spans 13 amino acids. This chain's CDR3 is CASSYTGVSEQFF. CDR3 coding DNA: TGTGCCAGCAGCTATACGGGGGTGAGTGAGCAGTTCTTC.

This chain uses TRBV7-8 with TRBJ1-6; no definite D call. Germline V CDR1 and CDR2: SGHVS, FQNEAQ. The CDR3 runs to 15 residues. Trimming pared 2 bases from V and 7 bases from J, leaving 12 bases between. In DNA, the CDR3 is TGTGCCAGCAGCTTAAGCCGGTCGCAAAATTCACCCCTCCACTTT. This sequence encodes CASSLSRSQNSPLHF.

This clone was detected a few times. V is TRBV27 and J is TRBJ1-6, with D unclear. This CDR3 is 13 amino acids long. Trimming stripped 8 bases from V and 10 bases from J, with 15 bases between. The V gene's germline CDR1 is MNHEY and CDR2 SMNVEV (reference sequence). The CDR3, as DNA: TGTGCCAGCGGGAGGAGGGAGATATCACCCCTCCACTTT. Its translation: CASGRREISPLHF.

The chain employs TRBV5-5 and TRBJ2-5, with 7 bases lining up with TRBD2. CDR1 and CDR2 (germline): SGHKS, YYEKEE (reference sequence). The CDR3 has 13 amino acids. J lost 4 bases, V lost 4 bases, and 4 bases had no gene match. CDR3 DNA sequence: TGTGCCAGCAGCCAGGGAGGGGTAGAGACCCAGTACTTC. Protein: CASSQGGVETQYF.

The V call is TRBV6-1, the J call TRBJ1-2, with D hard to call. Trimming removed 2 bases at V and 7 bases at J, with 17 bases between. This CDR3 has 15 amino acids. Germline CDR1 and CDR2: MNHNS and SASEGT. This chain's CDR3 is CASSEWRLNSGGYTF. The DNA of the CDR3 is TGTGCCAGCAGTGAATGGCGGCTAAATTCGGGTGGCTACACCTTC.